The sequence of this T cell receptor (beta chain) was determined in a study of shared clonotypes between healthy human individuals. The study, taken as a whole, reports: Depth of sequencing was expected to influence donor clonotype sharing.

The CDR3 loop spans 14 amino acids. V gave up 4 bases and J gave up 6 bases; unmatched junction bases: 5. CDR1 SGHRS and CDR2 YFSETQ come from the germline V gene. On this clone itself: What it binds is not known.

Genomic DNA from each subset was divided evenly over several immunoSEQ plates. Using immunoSEQ multiplex PCR, the repertoire was profiled, and TCRdb retains in-frame clones only, with some absent. The repertoire holds 730,000 or so clones, with approximately 75% as singletons. The chain joins TRBV5-1 to TRBJ1-5; 9 bases map to TRBD1. Sequenced sample: memory CD4+ T cells sorted from blood. Subset defined: CD45RA-negative fraction. This TCR derives from a woman aged 25-40 years in good health. The CDR3 sequence: CASSPGQGLQPQHF. The CDR3 DNA reads as TGCGCCAGCAGCCCGGGACAGGGACTTCAGCCCCAGCATTTT. Drawing the rest from reference TRBV5-1 and TRBJ1-5, the complete variable domain is KAGVTQTPRYLIKTRGQQVTLSCSPISGHRSVSWYQQTPGQGLQFLFEYFSETQRNKGNFPGRFSGRQFSNSRSEMNVSTLELGDSALYLCASSPGQGLQPQHFGDGTRLSIL.